The rows below give T cell receptor beta chains drawn from one sample of a study of CD8 T cells in Susac syndrome. Each CDR3 protein is one row after TCRdb ran MiXCR on the immunoSEQ multiplex PCR reads. Altogether some 150,000 distinct CDR3 sequences are present, approximately 93% being singletons, with the ten largest covering nearly 0.085%. The specimen sequenced was CD4+ T cells from PBMCs. The source is a human donor in good health. Each CDR3 is given with its conserved first and last residue. Each record gives: D gene, clone size, CDR3 length, J gene, V gene, CDR3 DNA, CDR3 protein. A D gene is named only where the DNA matches it firmly. Clone size is stated in some rows and not others, as once, few, many or a class when expanded.

D: -; size: few; length: 11; J: TRBJ2-5; V: TRBV12-3/TRBV12-4; DNA: TGTGCCAGCAGTTTGAGAGAGACCCAGTACTTC; CDR3: CASSLRETQYF
D: -; size: -; length: 16; J: TRBJ1-2; V: TRBV3-1; DNA: TGTGCCAGCAGCCAAGTAGTTGGTAGACAGAACTATGGCTACACCTTC; CDR3: CASSQVVGRQNYGYTF
D: -; size: -; length: 15; J: TRBJ2-3; V: TRBV9; DNA: TGTGCCAGCAGCGAGCTGTTTACGGGAATGGATACGCAGTATTTT; CDR3: CASSELFTGMDTQYF
D: TRBD1; size: -; length: 15; J: TRBJ2-7; V: TRBV12-3/TRBV12-4; DNA: TGTGCCAGCAGGGACTCGGGACAGGGGGCAGGGGAGCAGTACTTC; CDR3: CASRDSGQGAGEQYF
D: TRBD2; size: -; length: 15; J: TRBJ2-3; V: TRBV28; DNA: TGTGCCAGCAGTTTAATAGCGGGGAGCACAGATACGCAGTATTTT; CDR3: CASSLIAGSTDTQYF
D: -; size: -; length: 16; J: TRBJ2-2; V: TRBV9; DNA: TGTGCCAGCAGCGTAGGGAAAGGGACTAACACCGGGGAGCTGTTTTTT; CDR3: CASSVGKGTNTGELFF
D: TRBD1; size: -; length: 14; J: TRBJ1-2; V: TRBV6-1; DNA: TGTGCCAGCAGTTATGCTGGACAGGGCTATGGCTACACCTTC; CDR3: CASSYAGQGYGYTF
D: -; size: -; length: 10; J: TRBJ2-1; V: TRBV12-3/TRBV12-4; DNA: TGTGCCAGCAGTTTAGGTCAGCAGTTCTTC; CDR3: CASSLGQQFF
D: -; size: -; length: 18; J: TRBJ2-7; V: TRBV29-1; DNA: TGCAGCGTTGGGGGCCCGAAAATGTGGGGTATGTTGGACTACGAGCAGTACTTC; CDR3: CSVGGPKMWGMLDYEQYF
D: -; size: -; length: 15; J: TRBJ2-6; V: TRBV30; DNA: TGTGCCTGGAGTCTGGGGGTGTCTGGGGCCAACGTCCTGACTTTC; CDR3: CAWSLGVSGANVLTF
D: TRBD2; size: once; length: 19; J: TRBJ2-3; V: TRBV7-9; DNA: TGTGCCAGCAGGAACGGACTAGCGGGAGGGATACTGAGCACAGATACGCAGTATTTT; CDR3: CASRNGLAGGILSTDTQYF
D: -; size: -; length: 16; J: TRBJ2-5; V: TRBV7-2; DNA: TGTGCCAGCAGCTTAGAGGTCAACAGGGTGCAGGAGACCCAGTACTTC; CDR3: CASSLEVNRVQETQYF
D: TRBD2; size: -; length: 14; J: TRBJ2-3; V: TRBV30; DNA: TGTGCCTGGAGTGGGGGACTAGCCACAGATACGCAGTATTTT; CDR3: CAWSGGLATDTQYF
D: TRBD2; size: -; length: 12; J: TRBJ2-3; V: TRBV28; DNA: TGTGCCAGCATTGATAGCGGGGGCCGCCGGTCTTTT; CDR3: CASIDSGGRRSF
D: TRBD1; size: -; length: 16; J: TRBJ2-7; V: TRBV3-1; DNA: TGTGCCAGCAGCCTTAAGGACTCCGGGACAGGGGGAGAGCAGTACTTC; CDR3: CASSLKDSGTGGEQYF
D: -; size: -; length: 13; J: TRBJ2-5; V: TRBV7-9; DNA: TGTGCCAGCAGCTTAGCGGTGACAGAGACCCAGTACTTC; CDR3: CASSLAVTETQYF
D: TRBD2; size: -; length: 15; J: TRBJ2-5; V: TRBV27; DNA: TGTGCCAGCAGTAAACTAGCGGGAGTGCGGGAGACCCAGTACTTC; CDR3: CASSKLAGVRETQYF
D: TRBD1; size: -; length: 15; J: TRBJ1-3; V: TRBV7-8; DNA: TGTGCCAGCAGAAAGGACAGGGTGGGTGGAAACACCATATATTTT; CDR3: CASRKDRVGGNTIYF
D: TRBD1; size: -; length: 15; J: TRBJ1-3; V: TRBV6-6; DNA: TGTGCCAGCAGCCGGGGACAGAACTCTGGAAACACCATATATTTT; CDR3: CASSRGQNSGNTIYF
D: TRBD2; size: few; length: 15; J: TRBJ2-7; V: TRBV10-2; DNA: TGCGCCAGCAGTGAGGGGGCGGGAGGGCCATACGAGCAGTACTTC; CDR3: CASSEGAGGPYEQYF
D: -; size: -; length: 12; J: TRBJ1-1; V: TRBV29-1; DNA: TGCAGCGCCAGACGAATGAACACTGAAGCTTTCTTT; CDR3: CSARRMNTEAFF
D: -; size: -; length: 12; J: TRBJ1-5; V: TRBV20-1; DNA: TGCAGTGCAGGCCCGGGTGATCAGCCCCAGCATTTT; CDR3: CSAGPGDQPQHF
D: -; size: -; length: 15; J: TRBJ1-1; V: TRBV12-3/TRBV12-4; DNA: TGTGCCAGCAGCATCGGACAGCTTTCGGGCACTGAAGCTTTCTTT; CDR3: CASSIGQLSGTEAFF
D: -; size: -; length: 14; J: TRBJ1-2; V: TRBV19; DNA: TGTGCCAGTAGTATTGCACTTCGAAACTATGGCTACACCTTC; CDR3: CASSIALRNYGYTF
D: -; size: -; length: 13; J: TRBJ1-5; V: TRBV30; DNA: TGTGCCTGGAGTGAATCACAGGGCCAGCCCCAGCATTTT; CDR3: CAWSESQGQPQHF
D: -; size: -; length: 18; J: TRBJ2-4; V: TRBV5-1; DNA: TGCGCCAGCAGCTCCCCCACCGACCAAAGGGTTCGCAAAAACATTCAGTACTTC; CDR3: CASSSPTDQRVRKNIQYF
D: TRBD2; size: -; length: 15; J: TRBJ2-5; V: TRBV20-1; DNA: TGCAGTGCTAGACGAGCGGGAGGGGTAGAAGAGACCCAGTACTTC; CDR3: CSARRAGGVEETQYF
D: -; size: -; length: 14; J: TRBJ1-1; V: TRBV7-2; DNA: TGTGCCAGCCTTCCCATGGGGGTGAACACTGAAGCTTTCTTT; CDR3: CASLPMGVNTEAFF
D: -; size: -; length: 13; J: TRBJ1-5; V: TRBV18; DNA: TGTGCCAGCTCACCGAGTGGAAATCAGCCCCAGCATTTT; CDR3: CASSPSGNQPQHF
D: -; size: -; length: 17; J: TRBJ1-2; V: TRBV10-3; DNA: TGTGCCATCAGTGAGTCCCAGTCGGGGGGCACGAACTATGGCTACACCTTC; CDR3: CAISESQSGGTNYGYTF
D: TRBD2; size: once; length: 14; J: TRBJ2-3; V: TRBV20-1; DNA: TGCAGTGCTAGGACTAGCGGGAGTGCAGATACGCAGTATTTT; CDR3: CSARTSGSADTQYF
D: -; size: -; length: 16; J: TRBJ1-2; V: TRBV9; DNA: TGTGCCAGCAGCCCACGGACAGAAGCTCCTAACTATGGCTACACCTTC; CDR3: CASSPRTEAPNYGYTF
D: -; size: -; length: 15; J: TRBJ2-7; V: TRBV24-1; DNA: TGTGCCACCAGTGACCCATCTAGCGACTCCTACGAGCAGTACTTC; CDR3: CATSDPSSDSYEQYF
D: -; size: -; length: 13; J: TRBJ2-5; V: TRBV6-2/TRBV6-3; DNA: TGTGCCAGCGCTCAGGGAAGGCGAGAGACCCAGTACTTC; CDR3: CASAQGRRETQYF
D: -; size: -; length: 12; J: TRBJ2-7; V: TRBV10-3; DNA: TGTGCCATTGGAGGGGGAGCCTACGAGCAGTACTTC; CDR3: CAIGGGAYEQYF
D: TRBD1; size: once; length: 13; J: TRBJ2-1; V: TRBV12-5; DNA: TGTGCTAGAAGGACAGGGAAGGACAATGAGCAGTTCTTC; CDR3: CARRTGKDNEQFF
D: -; size: once; length: 15; J: TRBJ1-1; V: TRBV3-1; DNA: TGTGCCAGCAGCCAAGGCCTACTGGGGGGAACTGAAGCTTTCTTT; CDR3: CASSQGLLGGTEAFF
D: -; size: -; length: 11; J: TRBJ2-3; V: TRBV7-6; DNA: TGTGCCAGCAGCCTAGACGGTACGCAGTATTTT; CDR3: CASSLDGTQYF
D: TRBD1; size: -; length: 14; J: TRBJ1-5; V: TRBV2; DNA: TGTGCCAGCAGTGTAGGACAGGGAGGCCAGCCCCAGCATTTT; CDR3: CASSVGQGGQPQHF
D: -; size: -; length: 14; J: TRBJ2-5; V: TRBV5-4; DNA: TGTGCCAGCAGCTTGGGGGGTTCCCAAGAGACCCAGTACTTC; CDR3: CASSLGGSQETQYF
D: -; size: -; length: 15; J: TRBJ2-6; V: TRBV5-4; DNA: TGTGCCAGCAGCCGACCAGCCTCTGGGGCCAACGTCCTGACTTTC; CDR3: CASSRPASGANVLTF
D: -; size: -; length: 12; J: TRBJ1-2; V: TRBV2; DNA: TGTGCCAGCAGAGGGCAGCTCTATGGCTACACCTTC; CDR3: CASRGQLYGYTF
D: -; size: -; length: 14; J: TRBJ2-7; V: TRBV28; DNA: TGTGCCAGCAGCCTCCCGGACGCCACTCGTGAGCAGTACTTC; CDR3: CASSLPDATREQYF
D: -; size: -; length: 14; J: TRBJ1-1; V: TRBV18; DNA: TGTGCCAGCTCACCCACACTAGGCAGCGGCGAAGCTTTCTTT; CDR3: CASSPTLGSGEAFF
D: -; size: -; length: 15; J: TRBJ1-1; V: TRBV5-1; DNA: TGCGCCAGCAGCCCGGAGGGACAAGGGCGGCTTGAGGCTTTCTTT; CDR3: CASSPEGQGRLEAFF
D: TRBD1; size: -; length: 16; J: TRBJ1-2; V: TRBV28; DNA: TGTGCCAGCAAGTGGAAGACAGGGTCCTTGGGCTATGGCTACACCTTC; CDR3: CASKWKTGSLGYGYTF
D: TRBD2; size: -; length: 14; J: TRBJ2-1; V: TRBV5-6; DNA: TGTGCCAGCCGATTAATAGCGGGACAAAATGAGCAGTTCTTC; CDR3: CASRLIAGQNEQFF
D: -; size: once; length: 15; J: TRBJ2-7; V: TRBV5-1; DNA: TGCGCCAGCAGCTTGGGCTGGGGCTCCACCTACGAGCAGTACTTC; CDR3: CASSLGWGSTYEQYF
D: -; size: -; length: 13; J: TRBJ2-3; V: TRBV5-4; DNA: TGTGCCAGCAGCCGAAAGGGTCCAGATACGCAGTATTTT; CDR3: CASSRKGPDTQYF
D: -; size: -; length: 11; J: TRBJ2-1; V: TRBV29-1; DNA: TGCAGCGTTGGCGACTACAATGAGCAGTTCTTC; CDR3: CSVGDYNEQFF
D: -; size: -; length: 15; J: TRBJ2-3; V: TRBV5-1; DNA: TGCGCCAGCAGCTCGCGGGTGACAGGCACAGATACGCAGTATTTT; CDR3: CASSSRVTGTDTQYF
D: -; size: once; length: 13; J: TRBJ2-5; V: TRBV5-4; DNA: TGTGCCAGCAGCTTGGAGGGCCAAGAGACCCAGTACTTC; CDR3: CASSLEGQETQYF
D: TRBD2; size: -; length: 15; J: TRBJ2-7; V: TRBV2; DNA: TGTGCCAGCAGTGGAGTTCAGCGGGAGTACTACGAGCAGTACTTC; CDR3: CASSGVQREYYEQYF